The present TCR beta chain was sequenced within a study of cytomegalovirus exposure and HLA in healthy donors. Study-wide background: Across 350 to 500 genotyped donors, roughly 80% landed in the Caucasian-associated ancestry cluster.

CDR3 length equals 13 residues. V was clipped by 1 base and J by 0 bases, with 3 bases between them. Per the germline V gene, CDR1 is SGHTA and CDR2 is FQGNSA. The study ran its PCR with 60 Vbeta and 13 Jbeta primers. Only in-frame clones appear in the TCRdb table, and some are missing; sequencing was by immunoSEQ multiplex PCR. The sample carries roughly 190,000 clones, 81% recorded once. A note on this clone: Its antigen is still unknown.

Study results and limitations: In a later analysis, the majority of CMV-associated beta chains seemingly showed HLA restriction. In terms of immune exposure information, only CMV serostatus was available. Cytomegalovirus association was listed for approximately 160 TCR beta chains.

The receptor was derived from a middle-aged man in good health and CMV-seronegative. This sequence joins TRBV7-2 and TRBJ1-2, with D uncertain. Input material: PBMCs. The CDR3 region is CASSLDSNYGYTF. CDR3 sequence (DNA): TGTGCCAGCAGCTTAGACTCTAACTATGGCTACACCTTC.